These 14 T cell receptor beta chains share one sample of origin, sequenced in a study of blood T cells in healthy people across ages. Then a second PCR, running about 6 to 11 cycles, was carried out with a sample-barcoded 5' primer and a J-beta primer mix. MiXCR was run by TCRdb on the 5' RACE reads, yielding one entry per CDR3 protein. This table holds hundreds of thousands of distinct CDR3 sequences, roughly 50% found once. The sample comprised blood. Receptors were obtained from a man between 35 and 55 years old in good health.

The V gene is TRBV14, the J gene TRBJ2-5; D gene uncertain. Between the trimmed V and J ends, which lost 0 bases and 7 bases, there was a span of 12 bases. This CDR3 is built from 14 residues. The V gene's germline CDR1 is SGHDN and CDR2 FVKESK. This chain's CDR3 is CASSQELRWGTQYF. CDR3 coding DNA: TGTGCCAGCAGCCAAGAATTACGGTGGGGGACCCAGTACTTC.

The rearrangement links TRBV9 to TRBJ2-5, with D hard to call. Germline loops: CDR1 SGDLS, CDR2 YYNGEE. The germline V and J ends were trimmed by 4 bases and 7 bases, with 11 bases remaining between them. This CDR3 has 12 residues. CDR3 sequence reads: CASSQRAGTQYF. CDR3 in DNA: TGTGCCAGCAGCCAAAGGGCAGGGACCCAGTACTTC.

This chain joins TRBV4-1 and TRBJ2-1, with 8 bases lining up with TRBD2. The CDR3 runs 19 residues. V was pared by 1 base and J by 6 bases, with 17 bases of the junction left unmatched. Germline V gene data show CDR1 as MGHRA and CDR2 as YSYEKL. The CDR3 DNA sequence: TGCGCCAGCAGCCAAGTAGTAGTTTCAAGCGGGGGTCTTAGCAATGAGCAGTTCTTC. This codes for CASSQVVVSSGGLSNEQFF.

This clonotype was counted a few times. The chain is built from TRBV29-1 and TRBJ2-6; tentatively, D is TRBD2 (6 bases). The CDR3 runs 15 residues. With 4 bases removed from V and 0 bases from J, the gap between germline ends came to 10 bases. The V gene's germline CDR1 is SQVTM and CDR2 ANQGSEA. The CDR3 nucleotides read TGCAGCGTTGGATGGAGGGGCTCTGGGGCCAACGTCCTGACTTTC. Amino acids: CSVGWRGSGANVLTF.

This clonotype has just a few counts. The chain employs TRBV29-1 and TRBJ1-2; D possibly corresponds to TRBD1 (6 bases). The length of the CDR3 is 15 residues. Germline CDR1 SQVTM, CDR2 ANQGSEA. The V gene lost 6 bases and the J gene lost 0 bases, with 17 bases spanning the gap. Here the CDR3 DNA reads TGCAGCGTCGACAGGACCCAGACAGCTAACTATGGCTACACCTTC. Amino acid sequence: CSVDRTQTANYGYTF.

V gene TRBV7-3 combines with J gene TRBJ2-1; TRBD2 agrees at 12 bases. V lost 0 bases and J lost 6; bases outside the gene matches: 6. The germline gives CDR1 SGHTA, CDR2 FQGTGA. The CDR3 has 17 amino acids. The CDR3 loop reads CASSLTPSGRASNEQFF. For the CDR3, the DNA is TGTGCCAGCAGCTTAACCCCTAGCGGGAGGGCCTCCAATGAGCAGTTCTTC.

The chain recombines TRBV11-2 with TRBJ1-5; 9 bases map to TRBD1. Trimming cost V 4 bases and J 1 base; bases outside gene matches: 17. In germline, CDR1 is SGHAT, CDR2 FQNNGV. The CDR3 has 20 amino acids. The CDR3 DNA reads TGTGCCAGCAGCTCCTACCGGCCGGGACAGGGTGACGGGAGCAATCAGCCCCAGCATTTT. Its translation: CASSSYRPGQGDGSNQPQHF.

The chain employs TRBV10-3 and TRBJ2-1; D unresolved. CDR3 size: 13 residues. The germline V and J ends were trimmed by 8 bases and 8 bases, with 16 bases remaining between them. From germline, CDR1 is ENHRY and CDR2 SYGVKD. CDR3 in amino acids: CAIRTLNSDEQFF. In nucleotides, the CDR3 is TGTGCCATCCGGACGCTAAACTCGGATGAGCAGTTCTTC.

This clonotype was detected many times. The chain employs TRBV7-2 and TRBJ2-5; D is possibly TRBD1 (5 bases). Germline V CDR1 and CDR2: SGHTA, FQGNSA. There are 13 residues in the CDR3. V lost 2 bases and J lost 5, with 9 bases in between. CDR3 region: CASSLSGKETQYF. The DNA for the CDR3 is TGTGCCAGCAGCTTATCAGGGAAGGAGACCCAGTACTTC.

The chain links TRBV7-2 to TRBJ2-3; D is uncertain. Trimming removed 2 bases from V and 0 bases from J, with 6 bases in between. This CDR3 has 14 amino acids. Germline V gene sequence: CDR1 SGHTA, CDR2 FQGNSA. CDR3 nucleotide sequence: TGTGCCAGCAGCTTATTATCTAGCACAGATACGCAGTATTTT. Amino acids: CASSLLSSTDTQYF.

The J gene is TRBJ1-5, the V gene TRBV2, with D maybe TRBD1 (5 bases). In germline, CDR1 is SNHLY, CDR2 FYNNEI. The CDR3 consists of 14 residues. The germline V and J ends were trimmed by 8 bases and 1 base, with 12 bases remaining between them. In DNA, the CDR3 is TGTGCCAGCGGGGGGGTTCTGAGCAATCAGCCCCAGCATTTT. The encoded protein is CASGGVLSNQPQHF.

Here the CDR3 reads CSASLSAAGTQYF. In DNA, the CDR3 is TGCAGTGCTAGTTTATCCGCCGCGGGGACGCAGTATTTT. The rearrangement links TRBV20-1 to TRBJ2-3, with D possibly being TRBD2 (6 bases). V lost 3 bases and J lost 9, with 16 bases in between. Germline CDR1 DFQATT, CDR2 SNEGSKA (reference sequence). The CDR3 runs 13 residues.

This clonotype occurred once. The chain couples TRBV6-1 to TRBJ1-5; TRBD1 matches at 9 bases. Germline V gives CDR1 MNHNS, CDR2 SASEGT. The CDR3 runs 17 residues. The V and J ends lost 6 bases and 1 base, in that order; junction bases with no gene match: 10. The CDR3 sequence: CASSAGQGGGSNQPQHF. As DNA, the CDR3 is TGTGCCAGCAGCGCGGGACAGGGAGGGGGGAGCAATCAGCCCCAGCATTTT.

The rearrangement uses TRBV20-1 and TRBJ1-1, with D uncertain. From germline, CDR1 is DFQATT and CDR2 SNEGSKA (reference sequence). This CDR3 contains 13 residues. Trimming cost V 4 bases and J 2 bases, with 11 bases left between them. CDR3 in amino acids: CSAIQSANTEAFF. CDR3 in DNA: TGCAGTGCTATACAATCAGCTAACACTGAAGCTTTCTTT.